This passage covers 28 T cell receptor beta chains from one sample sequenced in a study of T cells in Graves' hyperthyroidism and ophthalmopathy. TCR beta CDR3 regions were amplified from RNA. The TCR CDR3 was amplified in a first-round RT-PCR using the HTBI primer set. TCRdb reprocessed the multiplex PCR reads with MiXCR, giving one entry per CDR3 protein. The data show roughly 400,000 distinct CDR3 sequences, about 15% seen once. Sequenced sample: blood. The receptor source for this set is a woman in her late teens or twenties with Graves' hyperthyroidism that later progressed to Graves' ophthalmopathy.

On this clonotype: A clone one base away is much larger, so this may be a read error. The gene calls are TRBV28 and TRBJ2-7; D not resolved. CDR3 length: 13 amino acids. CDR1 and CDR2 (germline): MDHEN, SYDVKM. With 3 bases removed from V and 6 bases from J, the gap between germline ends came to 12 bases. The CDR3 DNA follows: TGTGCCAGCAGTTTTGTGGCAGAGGTCGAGCAGTACTTC. Its translation is CASSFVAEVEQYF.

This clonotype turned up a few times. The chain joins TRBV11-2 to TRBJ2-7, with D maybe TRBD2 (6 bases). V lost 3 bases and J 2 bases, leaving 20 bases between the germline ends. The CDR3 totals 17 residues. CDR1 SGHAT and CDR2 FQNNGV come from the germline V gene. CDR3 coding DNA: TGTGCCAGCAGCTTCCACCCAGCTGACGGGAGCGCCTACGAGCAGTACTTC. This encodes CASSFHPADGSAYEQYF.

The chain carries TRBV6-2 or TRBV6-3 and TRBJ2-7; 14 nucleotides agree with TRBD2. The V gene end was trimmed by 6 bases and the J gene end by 7 bases; junction bases not matched to a gene: 8. The CDR3 totals 15 residues. In germline, CDR1 is MNHEY, CDR2 SVGEGT. CDR3 protein: CASRSTSGRAREQYF. The CDR3 nucleotides are TGTGCCAGCAGGTCGACTAGCGGGAGGGCCCGAGAGCAGTACTTC.

The chain combines TRBV19 with TRBJ1-6, with TRBD1 matching over 7 bases. CDR1 is LNHDA and CDR2 is SQIVND in the germline V gene (reference sequence). The CDR3 consists of 14 residues. Trimming removed 3 bases from V and 6 bases from J; junction bases left unmatched: 2. The CDR3: CASSIGTANSPLHF. CDR3 DNA: TGTGCCAGTAGTATCGGGACAGCTAATTCACCCCTCCACTTT.

This clonotype has only a few counts. The chain combines TRBV3-1 with TRBJ2-5; a possible D gene is TRBD2 (6 bases). Germline V CDR1 and CDR2: LGHDT, YNNKEL (reference sequence). CDR3 length: 14 amino acids. V was cut by 4 bases and J by 5 bases, with 14 bases left in between. CDR3: CASSLRAAGETQYF. The CDR3 nucleotides read TGTGCCAGCAGCCTACGGGCGGCGGGGGAGACCCAGTACTTC.

Ten or more counts support this clonotype. The chain carries TRBV12-3 or TRBV12-4 and TRBJ1-1; 8 nucleotides line up with TRBD1. J was trimmed by 4 bases and V by 4 bases; bases with no gene match: 5. The CDR3 is 14 residues long. The CDR3 loop reads CASSSTGDPTEAFF. The CDR3 coding sequence is TGTGCCAGCAGTTCGACAGGGGACCCCACTGAAGCTTTCTTT.

This clonotype was counted ten times or more. The rearrangement uses TRBV20-1 and TRBJ1-5; D is undetermined. V gave up 1 base and J gave up 0 bases, with 10 bases separating them. The CDR3 is made up of 15 amino acids. From germline, CDR1 is DFQATT and CDR2 SNEGSKA (reference sequence). For the CDR3, the DNA is TGCAGTGCTAGAGCGCGATCCGGTAGCAATCAGCCCCAGCATTTT. Translated: CSARARSGSNQPQHF.

In its sample, this clonotype was seen a few times. This chain links TRBV25-1 with TRBJ1-1; D may be TRBD1 (5 bases). Germline loops: CDR1 MGHDK, CDR2 SYGVNS. The CDR3 has 15 residues. V lost 3 bases, J lost 3 bases, and 14 bases lay in between. The CDR3 nucleotides are TGTGCCAGCAGTGACATTGGCAGGGCCTACACTGAAGCTTTCTTT. It translates to CASSDIGRAYTEAFF.

This clonotype occurred many times. The chain employs TRBV19 and TRBJ1-2; D gene uncertain. Germline V CDR1 and CDR2: LNHDA, SQIVND (reference sequence). This CDR3 region has 14 residues. V lost 0 bases to trimming and J lost 4 bases, with 9 bases between them. CDR3 in amino acids: CASSIEAAIYGYTF. The DNA for the CDR3 is TGTGCCAGTAGTATAGAAGCGGCAATCTATGGCTACACCTTC.

In its sample, this clonotype was seen a few times. This rearrangement joins TRBV27 to TRBJ1-5, with no clear D. The V gene's germline CDR1 is MNHEY and CDR2 SMNVEV (reference sequence). V lost 4 bases and J 1 base, leaving 8 bases between the germline ends. The CDR3 is 14 residues long. CDR3 DNA sequence: TGTGCCAGCAGTTGGGCGGGAAGCAATCAGCCCCAGCATTTT. Translating gives CASSWAGSNQPQHF.

V and J are TRBV6-2 or TRBV6-3 and TRBJ1-2, with no clear D. CDR1 is MNHEY, CDR2 SVGEGT, per germline. The length of the CDR3 is 16 residues. V was clipped by 7 bases and J by 5 bases, with 23 bases between them. The CDR3 coding sequence is TGTGCCAGCACCTACTATTTGAGCGGAACCCTGTATGGCTACACCTTC. Residues: CASTYYLSGTLYGYTF.

Written as DNA, the CDR3 is TGCGCCAGCAGTGAGTCGGGGGGCGCGGCTGAAGCTTTCTTT. Amino acid sequence: CASSESGGAAEAFF. The chain is built from TRBV10-1 and TRBJ1-1; D perhaps matches TRBD1 (6 bases). V was pared by 0 bases and J by 6 bases, with 11 bases between. The CDR3 length is 14 residues. Per the germline V gene, CDR1 is WNHNN and CDR2 is SYGVQD (reference sequence).

The chain couples TRBV7-9 to TRBJ2-5; 7 bases line up with TRBD1. This CDR3 region has 15 residues. Germline V gene sequence: CDR1 SEHNR, CDR2 FQNEAQ (reference sequence). V shed 3 bases and J 5 bases; nucleotides not matched to a gene: 9. In DNA form, the CDR3 reads TGTGCCAGCAGCTTGTGGCAGGGGGTGGAGGAGACCCAGTACTTC. Residues: CASSLWQGVEETQYF.

This clonotype has ten or more counts. V gene TRBV2 combines with J gene TRBJ2-3, with 8 positions matching TRBD2. The J segment lost 2 bases and the V segment lost 5 bases, leaving 3 bases of the junction unmatched. This CDR3 region has 14 residues. Germline V gives CDR1 SNHLY, CDR2 FYNNEI. DNA of the CDR3: TGTGCCAGCAGTTTAGCGGGAATCACAGATACGCAGTATTTT. Protein: CASSLAGITDTQYF.

This clonotype was seen many times. The CDR3: CASRPGGQGQETQYF. Here the CDR3 DNA reads TGTGCCAGCAGACCCGGGGGACAGGGGCAAGAGACCCAGTACTTC. The chain carries TRBV28 and TRBJ2-5, with 10 bases that match TRBD1. Germline V gene lookup returns CDR1 MDHEN and CDR2 SYDVKM. The CDR3 is made up of 15 amino acids. V dropped 6 bases and J dropped 2; count of bases not matched to a gene: 6.

The table lists this clonotype with many counts. The chain employs TRBV28 and TRBJ2-5; 13 nucleotides agree with TRBD2. The length of the CDR3 is 15 residues. V lost 6 bases and J lost 1; bases outside the gene matches: 2. Germline V gene data show CDR1 as MDHEN and CDR2 as SYDVKM. CDR3: CASRGLAGTQETQYF. DNA for the CDR3: TGTGCCAGCAGGGGACTAGCGGGGACCCAAGAGACCCAGTACTTC.

This clonotype has at least ten counts. V usage is TRBV28 and J usage is TRBJ1-2; a weak D match, TRBD1 (5 bases). This CDR3 is built from 15 residues. Germline V gene data show CDR1 as MDHEN and CDR2 as SYDVKM. Trimming removed 10 bases at V and 3 bases at J, with 21 bases between. The CDR3 reads CATPLGAAAHYGYTF. Here the CDR3 DNA reads TGTGCCACCCCCTTAGGGGCAGCCGCACACTATGGCTACACCTTC.

This clonotype was counted between two and nine times. The chain is built from TRBV9 and TRBJ1-1; TRBD1 aligns across 10 bases. CDR1 and CDR2 from the germline V gene are SGDLS and YYNGEE. V lost 0 bases, J lost 6 bases, and 5 bases stayed unmatched. The length of the CDR3 is 15 residues. CDR3 coding DNA: TGTGCCAGCAGCGTAGGGGACAGGGGTCTTTCTGAAGCTTTCTTT. It codes for CASSVGDRGLSEAFF. Combining the CDR3 with reference TRBV9 and TRBJ1-1 gives the whole variable domain DSGVTQTPKHLITATGQRVTLRCSPRSGDLSVYWYQQSLDQGLQFLIQYYNGEERAKGNILERFSAQQFPDLHSELNLSSLELGDSALYFCASSVGDRGLSEAFFGQGTRLTVV.

This clonotype was counted ten times or more. V is TRBV11-2 and J is TRBJ2-1; D is perhaps TRBD1 (6 bases). The CDR3 extends over 15 amino acids. V dropped 5 bases and J dropped 4 bases, with 15 bases sitting between them. CDR1 is SGHAT and CDR2 is FQNNGV in the germline V gene. CDR3: CASSASQGRYNEQFF. The CDR3 nucleotides read TGTGCCAGCAGCGCCTCCCAGGGGCGGTACAATGAGCAGTTCTTC.

This rearrangement joins TRBV6-1 to TRBJ2-1; 12 bases agree with TRBD2. The V and J ends lost 6 bases and 8 bases, in that order; junction bases with no gene match: 5. Germline lookup yields CDR1 MNHNS and CDR2 SASEGT. This CDR3 is 14 amino acids long. CDR3 DNA sequence: TGTGCCAGCAGACGACTAGCGGGAGAGGATGAGCAGTTCTTC. Encoded protein: CASRRLAGEDEQFF.

This clonotype occurred many times. The V gene is TRBV20-1, the J gene TRBJ2-1; 12 bases match TRBD2. V gave up 3 bases and J gave up 5 bases; unmatched junction bases: 5. The CDR3 has 15 amino acids. Germline V gene lookup returns CDR1 DFQATT and CDR2 SNEGSKA (reference sequence). The CDR3, as DNA: TGCAGTGCTAGTGTTGGGACTAGCGGGCACAATGAGCAGTTCTTC. Protein: CSASVGTSGHNEQFF.

There are many counts of this clonotype. The chain links TRBV12-3 or TRBV12-4 to TRBJ2-7, with TRBD2 identical over 7 bases. This CDR3 region has 14 residues. V lost 6 bases, J lost 4 bases, and 9 bases stayed unmatched. CDR3 sequence (DNA): TGTGCCAGCAGGGCGGGAGAGGGAGGGTACGAGCAGTACTTC. This sequence encodes CASRAGEGGYEQYF.

This clonotype was found many times. The chain carries TRBV11-2 and TRBJ1-2; D gene uncertain. CDR1 is SGHAT and CDR2 is FQNNGV in the germline V gene. V was cut by 1 base and J by 2 bases, with 11 bases left in between. CDR3 length: 15 residues. This CDR3 is CASSLVSGPNYGYTF. The CDR3 region has the DNA TGTGCCAGCAGCTTAGTTAGCGGTCCGAACTATGGCTACACCTTC.

In the case of this clonotype: A much larger clone is a single base away; this may be a read error. The chain uses TRBV20-1 and TRBJ2-1; the match to TRBD2 covers 12 bases. Per germline, CDR1 DFQATT and CDR2 SNEGSKA (reference sequence). The CDR3 spans 14 residues. J gave up 8 bases and V 1 base, and 3 bases lay outside the gene matches. CDR3: CSARGTSGVDEQFF. DNA for the CDR3: TGCAGTGCTAGAGGGACTAGCGGGGTCGATGAGCAGTTCTTC.

In its sample, this clonotype was seen many times. This rearrangement joins TRBV12-3 or TRBV12-4 to TRBJ1-1; D perhaps matches TRBD1 (5 bases). The ends were cut back, 5 bases at V and 1 base at J, with 14 bases in the middle. The CDR3 consists of 15 residues. The CDR3 DNA is TGTGCCAGCAGTCTCGGAACAGGTTCGAACACTGAAGCTTTCTTT. Protein: CASSLGTGSNTEAFF.

This clonotype has a handful of counts. The chain is built from TRBV6-1 and TRBJ2-1; D is unresolved. The germline gives CDR1 MNHNS, CDR2 SASEGT. The CDR3 is 13 amino acids. Trimming removed 8 bases from V and 4 bases from J, with 12 bases in between. The CDR3 region is CASRRLGYNEQFF. In nucleotides, the CDR3 is TGTGCCAGCCGACGACTGGGTTACAATGAGCAGTTCTTC.

This clonotype appeared a few times. This chain joins TRBV30 and TRBJ2-7; TRBD2 agrees at 8 bases. CDR1 and CDR2 (germline): GTSNPN, SVGIG (reference sequence). The CDR3 has 15 amino acids. V lost 3 bases, J lost 0 bases, and 7 bases stayed unmatched. The CDR3 bases are TGTGCCTGGAGAGAAACTAGCGGTAGCTCCTACGAGCAGTACTTC. Protein: CAWRETSGSSYEQYF.

Concerning this clonotype: This clone may be a read error of a much larger clone one base away. The genes are TRBV12-3 or TRBV12-4 and TRBJ1-2, with D unclear. This CDR3 has 13 amino acids. The CDR3 region has the DNA TGTGCCAGCAGTTTAACGACTAGGAATGGCTACGCCTTC. Its translation is CASSLTTRNGYAF.